These 27 T cell receptor beta chains share one sample of origin, sequenced in a study of blood T cell repertoires in COVID-19. The data were produced by immunoSEQ multiplex PCR, yet TCRdb's version contains in-frame clones alone and is incomplete. The data show about 250,000 clones, more than 80% seen once. The sequenced sample was peripheral blood. The receptors were gathered from a woman in her twenties or thirties with active or convalescent COVID-19.

The chain has TRBV30 and TRBJ2-5; 12 bases agree with TRBD2. The ends lost 8 bases at V and 5 bases at J; junction bases unmatched: 3. This CDR3 is 12 amino acids long. Germline assignment: CDR1 GTSNPN and CDR2 SVGIG (reference sequence). The CDR3, as DNA: TGTGCCGCTAGCGGGGGGGAGGAGACCCAGTACTTC. Translation gives CAASGGEETQYF.

The V gene is TRBV30, the J gene TRBJ1-2, with TRBD1 matching 7 bases. Trimming removed 4 bases from V and 8 bases from J; junction bases left unmatched: 7. Germline V gives CDR1 GTSNPN, CDR2 SVGIG (reference sequence). The CDR3 is 12 amino acids. The CDR3 nucleotides are TGTGCCTGGAAGGAGGGGGCCTTGGGCTACACCTTC. Residues: CAWKEGALGYTF.

This clone was seen once. The chain employs TRBV19 and TRBJ1-5; D call uncertain. The V gene lost 1 base and the J gene lost 9 bases, with 13 bases spanning the gap. The CDR3 length is 14 residues. Germline V gives CDR1 LNHDA, CDR2 SQIVND (reference sequence). For the CDR3, the DNA is TGTGCCAGTAGTATAGGAGAGGGATTAAGGCCCCAGCATTTT. This sequence encodes CASSIGEGLRPQHF.

The V call is TRBV6-1, the J call TRBJ2-3; D is uncertain. This CDR3 region has 15 residues. V was pared by 0 bases and J by 4 bases, with 11 bases between. Germline V CDR1 and CDR2: MNHNS, SASEGT. The CDR3 nucleotides read TGTGCCAGCAGTGAAGCGCTTGTAGCCGCAGATACGCAGTATTTT. Translation gives CASSEALVAADTQYF.

V gene TRBV19 combines with J gene TRBJ2-3, with D possibly being TRBD1 (7 bases). The V and J ends lost 5 bases and 0 bases respectively, with 12 bases between them. This CDR3 region has 15 residues. Germline assignment: CDR1 LNHDA and CDR2 SQIVND (reference sequence). This CDR3 is CASSSPGGSTDTQYF. The CDR3 coding sequence is TGTGCCAGTAGTTCGCCAGGGGGGAGCACAGATACGCAGTATTTT.

CDR3 loop: CASSIGGTVHNEQFF. The CDR3 DNA follows: TGTGCCAGTAGTATAGGGGGGACAGTACACAATGAGCAGTTCTTC. This sequence joins TRBV19 and TRBJ2-1; 7 bases map to TRBD1. CDR1 and CDR2 (germline): LNHDA, SQIVND (reference sequence). The V gene end was trimmed by 1 base and the J gene end by 5 bases; junction bases not matched to a gene: 5. This CDR3 is 15 amino acids long.

The chain recombines TRBV18 with TRBJ2-4; D is unresolved. This CDR3 region has 12 residues. Germline CDR1 KGHSH, CDR2 LQKENI. The V end was cut by 3 bases, the J end by 5 bases, with 5 bases between. CDR3 region: CASSPAQNIQYF. CDR3 DNA sequence: TGTGCCAGCTCACCGGCCCAAAACATTCAGTACTTC.

CDR3 protein: CASRPRGGTYNEQFF. The CDR3 DNA is TGTGCCAGCAGACCTCGCGGGGGAACCTACAATGAGCAGTTCTTC. This chain uses TRBV27 with TRBJ2-1, with 7 bases matching TRBD2. The germline V gene encodes CDR1 MNHEY and CDR2 SMNVEV (reference sequence). V was clipped by 6 bases and J by 2 bases; unmatched bases: 7. This CDR3 is built from 15 residues.

This sequence joins TRBV18 and TRBJ1-4; 10 nucleotides align to TRBD1. CDR1 KGHSH and CDR2 LQKENI come from the germline V gene. CDR3 size: 15 residues. V lost 1 base, J lost 5 bases, and 1 base stayed unmatched. The CDR3: CASSPRGQGNEKLFF. Written as DNA, the CDR3 is TGTGCCAGCTCACCACGGGGACAGGGGAATGAAAAACTGTTTTTT.

The gene calls are TRBV6-5 and TRBJ2-2, with 7 bases lining up with TRBD1. Per germline, CDR1 MNHEY and CDR2 SVGAGI. The junction had 3 bases not matched to a gene; V was cut back by 4 bases and J by 4 bases. The CDR3 extends over 14 amino acids. CDR3 bases: TGTGCCAGCAGTTCCGACAGGGCCACCGGGGAGCTGTTTTTT. Translation gives CASSSDRATGELFF.

The genes are TRBV6-5 and TRBJ1-3; weak D call: TRBD1 (6 bases). This CDR3 spans 16 amino acids. Germline V gene sequence: CDR1 MNHEY, CDR2 SVGAGI. Trimming shortened V by 4 bases and J by 3 bases, and 16 bases separated the two germline ends. The CDR3 sequence is CASSSLGGGLGNTIYF. The CDR3 DNA is TGTGCCAGCAGTTCCCTAGGGGGGGGGCTTGGAAACACCATATATTTT.

The chain has TRBV15 and TRBJ1-4; 7 bases are shared with TRBD1. The CDR3 extends over 15 amino acids. V was pared by 2 bases and J by 8 bases, with 8 bases of the junction left unmatched. The germline V gene has CDR1 LNHNV and CDR2 YYDKDF (reference sequence). In nucleotides, the CDR3 is TGTGCCACCAGCAGAAGCCGGGACAGCGGGGAAAAACTGTTTTTT. This encodes CATSRSRDSGEKLFF.

This chain links TRBV19 with TRBJ2-1, with 8 bases identical to TRBD1. Per germline, CDR1 LNHDA and CDR2 SQIVND (reference sequence). Trimming removed 1 base from V and 9 bases from J; junction bases left unmatched: 2. This CDR3 contains 13 residues. This chain's CDR3 is CASSIAGTGEQFF. The DNA of the CDR3 is TGTGCCAGTAGTATAGCGGGGACAGGTGAGCAGTTCTTC.

The chain joins TRBV6-5 to TRBJ2-3; D gene uncertain. The ends were cut back, 0 bases at V and 5 bases at J, with 12 bases in the middle. The CDR3 extends over 15 amino acids. In germline, CDR1 is MNHEY, CDR2 SVGAGI. DNA for the CDR3: TGTGCCAGCAGTTACTCGTTAGCTTTACAAGATACGCAGTATTTT. Protein sequence: CASSYSLALQDTQYF.

V is TRBV6-5 and J is TRBJ1-6; 7 bases are a match to TRBD1. CDR3 length equals 13 residues. The germline V gene has CDR1 MNHEY and CDR2 SVGAGI. Trimming removed 7 bases from V and 6 bases from J; junction bases left unmatched: 3. The CDR3 DNA sequence: TGTGCCAGCAATTGGGACAGTAATTCACCCCTCCACTTT. This codes for CASNWDSNSPLHF.

The V call is TRBV6-6, the J call TRBJ2-3; 10 bases agree with TRBD2. The CDR3 totals 14 residues. Trimming took 6 bases from V and 2 from J; bases not matched to a gene: 2. Germline CDR1 is MNHNY and CDR2 is SVGAGI (reference sequence). This chain's CDR3 is CASSGLAATDTQYF. The CDR3 nucleotides are TGTGCCAGCAGCGGACTAGCGGCCACAGATACGCAGTATTTT.

The V call is TRBV7-2, the J call TRBJ1-5, with D unresolved. CDR3 size: 13 residues. The V gene lost 5 bases and the J gene lost 7 bases, with 12 bases spanning the gap. Germline assignment: CDR1 SGHTA and CDR2 FQGNSA. The CDR3 DNA follows: TGTGCCAGCAGCGCCCCGGGTGGCCAGCCCCAGCATTTT. Protein product: CASSAPGGQPQHF.

The sample holds one count of this clone. The chain couples TRBV15 to TRBJ1-3; D gene uncertain. The CDR3 has 13 residues. Trimming left V 11 bases short and J 0 bases short, with 11 bases between. CDR1 and CDR2 from the germline V gene are LNHNV and YYDKDF (reference sequence). CDR3 region: CAASLFSGNTIYF. The CDR3 coding sequence is TGTGCCGCCTCACTCTTCTCTGGAAACACCATATATTTT.

V gene TRBV27 combines with J gene TRBJ1-5; the D gene is possibly TRBD1 (6 bases). Trimming pared 5 bases from V and 1 base from J, leaving 27 bases between. The CDR3 contains 20 residues. Germline V gene lookup returns CDR1 MNHEY and CDR2 SMNVEV (reference sequence). This CDR3 reads CASSNSPRTDQTWSNQPQHF. Here the CDR3 DNA reads TGTGCCAGCAGTAACTCCCCCCGGACAGACCAAACGTGGAGCAATCAGCCCCAGCATTTT.

The V and J genes are TRBV14 and TRBJ2-7; 9 positions agree with TRBD1. The CDR3 consists of 15 residues. CDR1 is SGHDN, CDR2 FVKESK, per germline. With V trimmed by 4 bases and J by 5 bases, 9 bases remained unmatched. The CDR3 nucleotides read TGTGCCAGCAGCCTCGCAACAGGGGGCTTCAACGAGCAGTACTTC. The encoded protein is CASSLATGGFNEQYF.

The chain uses TRBV7-2 and TRBJ1-2; tentatively, D is TRBD1 (6 bases). Trimming took 5 bases from V and 3 from J, leaving 19 bases between them. The CDR3 has 16 amino acids. Germline CDR1 is SGHTA and CDR2 is FQGNSA. The CDR3 loop reads CASSPTLWGRDYGYTF. In DNA form, the CDR3 reads TGTGCCAGCAGCCCAACCCTTTGGGGGCGCGACTATGGCTACACCTTC.

The chain couples TRBV28 to TRBJ1-2, with a tentative D call TRBD1 (6 bases). The CDR3 length is 15 residues. Trimming left V 3 bases short and J 0 bases short, with 11 bases between. Germline-derived CDR1 and CDR2 are MDHEN and SYDVKM. The CDR3 sequence is CASSFDRLANYGYTF. The CDR3 DNA is TGTGCCAGCAGTTTCGACAGGTTAGCTAACTATGGCTACACCTTC.

The gene calls are TRBV10-2 and TRBJ1-5, with TRBD1 matching 8 bases. This CDR3 has 12 amino acids. Germline lookup yields CDR1 WSHSY and CDR2 SAAADI. Trimming removed 5 bases from V and 9 bases from J; junction bases left unmatched: 3. The CDR3 nucleotides read TGCGCCAGCAGTCTAGACAGGGGGCCCCAGCATTTT. It is translated as CASSLDRGPQHF.

V gene TRBV6-6 combines with J gene TRBJ2-1, with D possibly TRBD2 on 5 matching bases. Trimming stripped 0 bases from V and 6 bases from J, with 9 bases between. Germline V CDR1 and CDR2: MNHNY, SVGAGI (reference sequence). The CDR3 contains 14 residues. The CDR3 here is CASSYSERINEQFF. The CDR3 nucleotides are TGTGCCAGCAGTTACTCTGAGCGGATCAATGAGCAGTTCTTC.

The chain recombines TRBV18 with TRBJ2-7; 11 bases line up with TRBD1. The trim removed 2 bases at V and 4 bases at J, leaving 7 bases unmatched. Looked up from germline, CDR1 is KGHSH and CDR2 is LQKENI. The CDR3 is 16 residues long. CDR3 protein: CASSPTGTGGLYEQYF. The CDR3 DNA is TGTGCCAGCTCACCAACCGGGACAGGGGGTCTGTACGAGCAGTACTTC. The variable domain in full, completed from reference TRBV18 and TRBJ2-7, reads NAGVMQNPRHLVRRRGQEARLRCSPMKGHSHVYWYRQLPEEGLKFMVYLQKENIIDESGMPKERFSAEFPKEGPSILRIQQVVRGDSAAYFCASSPTGTGGLYEQYFGPGTRLTVT.

The rearrangement joins TRBV21-1 to TRBJ1-5. TRBV21-1 is reported as a pseudogene. CDR3 length: 15 residues. DNA for the CDR3: TGTGCCAGCAGCCAAAAGTTAACCGGAGGGGAGCCCCAGCATTTT. It codes for CASSQKLTGGEPQHF.

The rearrangement uses TRBV19 and TRBJ1-2; TRBD1 might be the D (5 bases). Trimming took 3 bases from V and 2 from J, leaving 10 bases between them. This CDR3 region has 14 residues. Germline V CDR1 and CDR2: LNHDA, SQIVND (reference sequence). CDR3 loop: CASSIAGRNYGYTF. Written as DNA, the CDR3 is TGTGCCAGTAGTATCGCGGGGCGCAACTATGGCTACACCTTC.